The next 16 T cell receptor beta chains were all read from a single sample in a study of blood T cells in healthy people across ages. With a J-beta primer mix and a sample-barcoded 5' primer, a second PCR ran roughly 6 to 11 cycles. Via MiXCR, TCRdb re-called the 5' RACE reads, giving one row per CDR3 protein. Of over 1,300,000 distinct CDR3 sequences listed, 55% to 75% are singletons. Sequenced material: blood. These receptors were collected from a man aged 18 to 29 in good health.

This clonotype has a single count. This chain's CDR3 is CASSLGGTQVQFF. The CDR3 DNA follows: TGCGCCAGCAGCTTGGGGGGGACACAGGTGCAGTTCTTC. The genes are TRBV5-1 and TRBJ2-1, with D possibly being TRBD1 (6 bases). Trimming cost V 0 bases and J 12 bases, with 13 bases left between them. CDR1 and CDR2 (germline): SGHRS, YFSETQ. This CDR3 contains 13 residues.

CDR3 amino acids: CASSPPVARGTEAFF. In nucleotides, the CDR3 is TGTGCCAGCAGTCCACCAGTCGCAAGGGGCACTGAAGCTTTCTTT. The chain is built from TRBV28 and TRBJ1-1; tentatively, D is TRBD1 (5 bases). This CDR3 is built from 15 residues. The germline CDR1 and CDR2 sequences are MDHEN and SYDVKM. V dropped 5 bases and J dropped 4 bases, with 17 bases sitting between them.

CDR3 sequence (DNA): TGTGCCAGCAGCCAAGATCGGCGGGCCTACGAGCAGTACTTC. The encoded protein is CASSQDRRAYEQYF. The chain employs TRBV4-2 and TRBJ2-7; the D gene is possibly TRBD2 (5 bases). The V end was cut by 0 bases, the J end by 2 bases, with 8 bases between. Germline assignment: CDR1 LGHNA and CDR2 YNFKEQ. The CDR3 length is 14 residues.

The rearrangement links TRBV6-1 to TRBJ2-3, with D unresolved. The length of the CDR3 is 17 residues. Germline values: CDR1 MNHNS, CDR2 SASEGT. Deletions cut 5 bases from V and 4 bases from J, with 22 bases between. The CDR3 is CASSRDVGNLVADTQYF. The CDR3 DNA reads TGTGCCAGCAGTCGCGATGTCGGCAATCTGGTGGCAGATACGCAGTATTTT.

Only one count was recorded for this clonotype. This CDR3 reads CASSLEADPYNEQFF. CDR3 nucleotides: TGTGCCAGCAGTCTCGAAGCGGACCCATACAATGAGCAGTTCTTC. V is TRBV6-4 and J is TRBJ2-1, with D possibly being TRBD2 (5 bases). This CDR3 is 15 amino acids long. V shed 5 bases and J shed 4 bases, with 15 bases lying between them. Germline-derived CDR1 and CDR2 are MRHNA and SNTAGT.

V and J are TRBV14 and TRBJ2-3; 8 bases agree with TRBD1. V was clipped by 4 bases and J by 10 bases; unmatched bases: 7. This CDR3 spans 13 amino acids. Germline V gives CDR1 SGHDN, CDR2 FVKESK. The chain's CDR3 is CASSPLDRVAQYF. CDR3 in DNA: TGTGCCAGCAGCCCATTGGACAGGGTAGCGCAGTATTTT.

This clonotype was recorded a few times. This chain connects TRBV12-3 or TRBV12-4 to TRBJ2-5, with 8 bases lining up with TRBD1. This CDR3 is 17 amino acids long. The ends lost 2 bases at V and 9 bases at J; junction bases unmatched: 17. In nucleotides, the CDR3 is TGTGCCAGCAGTTTAACCCTGGACAGGGAGGTTTTGGAGGCCCAGTACTTC. It encodes CASSLTLDREVLEAQYF.

This clonotype was counted a few times. The genes are TRBV7-6 and TRBJ2-5; D not certain. Germline CDR1 SGHVS, CDR2 FNYEAQ. V lost 5 bases and J lost 4, with 14 bases in between. There are 14 residues in the CDR3. The CDR3 region has the DNA TGTGCCAGCAGCGCTAGTCTCCTTTTAGAGACCCAGTACTTC. Amino acids: CASSASLLLETQYF.

The chain combines TRBV2 with TRBJ2-7; 8 bases are a match to TRBD2. The CDR3 has 13 residues. Germline assignment: CDR1 SNHLY and CDR2 FYNNEI. V was clipped by 5 bases and J by 4 bases; unmatched bases: 4. The CDR3 coding sequence is TGTGCCAGCAGTCGGGAGGGCAGGTACGAGCAGTACTTC. Protein product: CASSREGRYEQYF.

This clonotype was found a few times. The V call is TRBV28, the J call TRBJ2-4; 9 bases align to TRBD1. The J call may be mistaken, given a closer DNA end match to TRBJ2-7. Germline V lookup: CDR1 MDHEN, CDR2 SYDVKM. The length of the CDR3 is 14 residues. The CDR3 DNA is TGTGCCAGCAGTTCCGGACAGGGGAGGGCCGAGCAGTACTTC. Translated: CASSSGQGRAEQYF.

V gene TRBV27 combines with J gene TRBJ2-3; tentatively, D is TRBD1 (5 bases). The CDR3 has 16 residues. V was cut by 1 base and J by 0 bases, with 11 bases left in between. Germline V CDR1 and CDR2: MNHEY, SMNVEV (reference sequence). The CDR3 sequence: CASSLFQGASTDTQYF. The CDR3 DNA sequence: TGTGCCAGCAGTTTATTCCAGGGCGCTAGCACAGATACGCAGTATTTT.

The chain has TRBV20-1 and TRBJ2-7, with a possible D match to TRBD1 (5 bases). Trimming took 3 bases from V and 2 from J, leaving 11 bases between them. This CDR3 comprises 13 residues. From germline, CDR1 is DFQATT and CDR2 SNEGSKA (reference sequence). CDR3 in DNA: TGCAGTGCTAGCAAGGGGATGACCTACGAGCAGTACTTC. It encodes CSASKGMTYEQYF.

This chain joins TRBV29-1 and TRBJ2-7, with unresolved D. V lost 2 bases to trimming and J lost 3 bases, with 5 bases between them. CDR3 length: 11 amino acids. Germline CDR1 reads SQVTM; CDR2 reads ANQGSEA. Here the CDR3 DNA reads TGCAGCGTTGAAATGGGCTACGAGCAGTACTTC. It yields the protein CSVEMGYEQYF.

V gene TRBV14 combines with J gene TRBJ1-2; D is uncertain. Germline V gene sequence: CDR1 SGHDN, CDR2 FVKESK. V shed 4 bases and J shed 4 bases, with 13 bases lying between them. The CDR3 contains 14 residues. In nucleotides, the CDR3 is TGTGCCAGCAGCCCCCGGCGGACGGCCTATGGCTACACCTTC. This encodes CASSPRRTAYGYTF.

The table lists this clonotype with a few counts. The chain combines TRBV20-1 with TRBJ2-3, with D maybe TRBD2 (5 bases). CDR1 is DFQATT and CDR2 is SNEGSKA in the germline V gene (reference sequence). The CDR3 sequence is 15 residues long. V was cut by 1 base and J by 4 bases, with 15 bases left in between. The CDR3 bases are TGCAGTGCTAGAGTTTCGGGGTCTGTCGCAGATACGCAGTATTTT. It specifies CSARVSGSVADTQYF.

V is TRBV7-9 and J is TRBJ2-5, with 10 positions matching TRBD1. The CDR3 has 14 amino acids. Germline assignment: CDR1 SEHNR and CDR2 FQNEAQ (reference sequence). Germline trimming cut 2 bases from V and 13 bases from J; bases unmatched to any gene: 10. CDR3 sequence: CASSLRDRGAFVYF. DNA for the CDR3: TGTGCCAGCAGCTTACGGGACAGGGGAGCGTTTGTGTACTTC. Using reference TRBV7-9 and TRBJ2-5 for the parts outside the CDR3, the full variable domain is DTGVSQNPRHKITKRGQNVTFRCDPISEHNRLYWYRQTLGQGPEFLTYFQNEAQLEKSRLLSDRFSAERPKGSFSTLEIQRTEQGDSAMYLCASSLRDRGAFVYFGPGTRLLVL.